The entry that follows covers one T cell receptor beta chain sequence. This specimen comes from a study of shared clonotypes between healthy human individuals. Naive CD8 populations comprised CD45RO-negative cells positively selected for CCR7, excluding terminally differentiated effector memory CD45RA+ cells. Germline V CDR1 and CDR2: SQVTM, ANQGSEA. The CDR3 consists of 13 residues. The junction had 11 bases not matched to a gene; V was cut back by 7 bases and J by 6 bases. Some clones are missing from TCRdb's copy, which holds only in-frame ones; the method was immunoSEQ multiplex PCR. The repertoire has more than 550,000 clones, under 95% of them found once; the top ten carry 20% to 25%.

Sequencing was carried out using naive CD8+ T cells sorted from blood. The chain employs TRBV29-1 and TRBJ1-2, with TRBD1 matching 7 bases. This clonotype originated in a man aged 25 to 40 in good health. The chain's CDR3 is CSGYRGVLDGYTF. CDR3 coding DNA: TGCAGCGGATACAGGGGCGTCTTGGATGGCTACACCTTC.